This TCR beta chain was identified during a study of T cell responses to AZD1222 COVID-19 vaccine. Across the whole study: Both about-4-week and about-12-week second-dose recipients were combined.

CDR1 SGHVS and CDR2 FNYEAQ come from the germline V gene. CDR3 length equals 17 residues. V shed 4 bases and J shed 0 bases, with 16 bases lying between them. Findings of the study overall: White British people made up most donors, females outnumbered males, and clonal diversity was possibly underestimated.

Turning to this clone: Its cognate antigen is unknown.

The assay was immunoSEQ multiplex PCR, and TCRdb's table has in-frame clones only and misses some. The sample lists some 150,000 clones, 92% occurring once. This chain connects TRBV7-6 to TRBJ1-3, with D possibly being TRBD1 (5 bases). This clonotype was sampled from an adult in good health. The sequences come from peripheral blood, collected on day 0 of AZD1222 vaccination. The CDR3 spells CASSWRGRKSSGNTIYF. CDR3 coding DNA: TGTGCCAGCAGCTGGAGGGGACGGAAATCCTCTGGAAACACCATATATTTT.